Following are 25 T cell receptor beta chains from one sample sequenced in a study of preoperative IRX-2 immunotherapy in early breast cancer. Described treatment: preoperative locoregional IRX-2 cytokine immunotherapy. Clones were read by immunoSEQ multiplex PCR, and TCRdb kept only the in-frame ones, dropping some. Here the sample spans about 23,000 clones, 80% to 90% being singletons. Source: tumor tissue, taken after IRX-2 immunotherapy. The receptor source for this set is a human donor with breast cancer.

The chain carries TRBV7-9 and TRBJ1-1, with D tentatively TRBD1 (5 bases). The CDR3 length is 13 residues. Trimming cost V 1 base and J 4 bases, with 7 bases left between them. Germline CDR1 and CDR2: SEHNR and FQNEAQ (reference sequence). The DNA of the CDR3 is TGTGCCAGCAGCTTAGAAGGGGCCACTGAAGCTTTCTTT. It is translated as CASSLEGATEAFF.

The V call is TRBV2, the J call TRBJ2-7; 10 positions agree with TRBD1. J gave up 5 bases and V 8 bases, and 18 bases lay outside the gene matches. Germline CDR1 SNHLY, CDR2 FYNNEI. CDR3 size: 17 residues. CDR3 in amino acids: CASRPGYRQGAKDEQYF. Written as DNA, the CDR3 is TGTGCCAGCCGCCCCGGATACCGACAGGGGGCAAAGGACGAGCAGTACTTC.

This chain connects TRBV7-2 to TRBJ2-5, with TRBD2 matching 8 bases. Per germline, CDR1 SGHTA and CDR2 FQGNSA. The CDR3 has 15 residues. The ends lost 5 bases at V and 5 bases at J; junction bases unmatched: 10. DNA of the CDR3: TGTGCCAGCAGCCCGTCCGGGACTAGGATCGAGACCCAGTACTTC. It encodes CASSPSGTRIETQYF.

The chain carries TRBV5-4 and TRBJ2-1; D uncertain. The CDR3 is 15 residues long. Trimming removed 3 bases at V and 5 bases at J, with 15 bases between. Germline CDR1 and CDR2: SGHNT and YYREEE (reference sequence). The CDR3 DNA reads as TGTGCCAGCAGCTCCCCCCCAAGGAGCAACAATGAGCAGTTCTTC. It codes for CASSSPPRSNNEQFF.

The gene calls are TRBV2 and TRBJ2-3, with D possibly being TRBD2 (5 bases). The CDR3 contains 14 residues. Germline-derived CDR1 and CDR2 are SNHLY and FYNNEI. V shed 8 bases and J shed 5 bases, with 17 bases lying between them. The DNA of the CDR3 is TGTGCCAGCTCGGAGGCTCATTGGGAAGATACGCAGTATTTT. Protein sequence: CASSEAHWEDTQYF.

The genes are TRBV5-6 and TRBJ2-6, with 8 bases fitting TRBD1. Germline assignment: CDR1 SGHDT and CDR2 YYEEEE. V lost 1 base, J lost 2 bases, and 2 bases stayed unmatched. CDR3 length equals 16 residues. CDR3 region: CASSLPGGTGANVLTF. In DNA form, the CDR3 reads TGTGCCAGCAGCTTGCCAGGGGGCACTGGGGCCAACGTCCTGACTTTC.

The genes are TRBV27 and TRBJ2-6, with TRBD1 identical over 9 bases. The CDR3 length is 17 residues. Per germline, CDR1 MNHEY and CDR2 SMNVEV (reference sequence). The V gene end was trimmed by 4 bases and the J gene end by 3 bases; junction bases not matched to a gene: 7. The CDR3: CASSSTGGAIGANVLTF. Written as DNA, the CDR3 is TGTGCCAGCAGTTCAACAGGGGGCGCGATTGGGGCCAACGTCCTGACTTTC. Full variable domain (remainder filled in from reference TRBV27 and TRBJ2-6): EAQVTQNPRYLITVTGKKLTVTCSQNMNHEYMSWYRQDPGLGLRQIYYSMNVEVTDKGDVPEGYKVSRKEKRNFPLILESPSPNQTSLYFCASSSTGGAIGANVLTFGAGSRLTVL.

The J gene is TRBJ2-7, the V gene TRBV4-1; D is ambiguous. Trimming shortened V by 4 bases and J by 0 bases, and 10 bases separated the two germline ends. Germline values: CDR1 MGHRA, CDR2 YSYEKL. CDR3 length equals 14 residues. CDR3 in DNA: TGCGCCAGCAGCCTTTACCCATCCTCCTACGAGCAGTACTTC. Translated, it gives CASSLYPSSYEQYF.

The chain joins TRBV6-5 to TRBJ1-6, with no clear D. CDR1 and CDR2 from the germline V gene are MNHEY and SVGAGI. V lost 4 bases and J 4 bases, leaving 8 bases between the germline ends. This CDR3 has 14 amino acids. The CDR3 here is CASSLRQYNSPLHF. CDR3 bases: TGTGCCAGCAGTTTAAGGCAGTATAATTCACCCCTCCACTTT.

This chain joins TRBV27 and TRBJ2-2; D might be TRBD1 or TRBD2, each matching 5 bases. V was shortened by 3 bases and J by 4 bases, with 12 bases between the two germline ends. Germline values: CDR1 MNHEY, CDR2 SMNVEV (reference sequence). The CDR3 has 15 residues. The CDR3: CASSFRGAGTGELFF. The CDR3 nucleotides are TGTGCCAGCAGTTTTCGGGGCGCGGGCACCGGGGAGCTGTTTTTT.

The V gene is TRBV19, the J gene TRBJ2-5; D is undetermined. Germline CDR1 LNHDA, CDR2 SQIVND (reference sequence). Trimming left V 3 bases short and J 1 base short, with 6 bases between. CDR3 size: 13 residues. The CDR3 sequence: CASSIDVQETQYF. The CDR3 bases are TGTGCCAGTAGTATTGACGTCCAAGAGACCCAGTACTTC.

The chain carries TRBV7-9 and TRBJ1-3, with a tentative D call TRBD1 (6 bases). Trimming removed 8 bases at V and 4 bases at J, with 18 bases between. This CDR3 contains 15 residues. Germline V gives CDR1 SEHNR, CDR2 FQNEAQ (reference sequence). The CDR3 DNA is TGTGCCAGCGGCGCGCTGGGGGCTTACGGAAACACCATATATTTT. Translating it yields CASGALGAYGNTIYF.

The chain employs TRBV28 and TRBJ1-2; the match to TRBD1 covers 10 bases. V trimming: 6 bases; J trimming: 6 bases; junction bases outside the gene matches: 7. CDR1 MDHEN and CDR2 SYDVKM come from the germline V gene. This CDR3 region has 14 residues. The CDR3 reads CASRLTGGADGYTF. CDR3 DNA sequence: TGTGCCAGCAGGCTGACAGGGGGCGCGGATGGCTACACCTTC.

The chain combines TRBV5-1 with TRBJ1-1, with D maybe TRBD1 (6 bases). The CDR3 spans 12 residues. Trimming pared 4 bases from V and 8 bases from J, leaving 12 bases between. Germline loops: CDR1 SGHRS, CDR2 YFSETQ. The CDR3 bases are TGCGCCAGCAGCCTTGGACAGAAAGAAGCTTTCTTT. It encodes CASSLGQKEAFF.

The genes are TRBV27 and TRBJ2-7, with 9 nucleotides matching TRBD2. The CDR3 runs to 16 residues. Germline loops: CDR1 MNHEY, CDR2 SMNVEV (reference sequence). The V segment lost 5 bases and the J segment 2 bases; nucleotides outside the gene matches: 10. CDR3 sequence reads: CASSPNSASGTYEQYF. In DNA, the CDR3 is TGTGCCAGCAGTCCCAATTCGGCTAGCGGGACCTACGAGCAGTACTTC.

In regard to this clone: This CDR3 is also generated by other DNA sequences in the sample. The chain employs TRBV4-2 and TRBJ2-7; 10 bases fit TRBD2. The CDR3 spans 15 residues. J lost 3 bases, V lost 0 bases, and 2 bases had no gene match. Germline CDR1 LGHNA, CDR2 YNFKEQ. CDR3 sequence reads: CASSQDSSGSYEQYF. In DNA form, the CDR3 reads TGTGCCAGCAGCCAAGATTCTAGCGGGAGCTACGAGCAGTACTTC.

This chain joins TRBV2 and TRBJ2-5; D assignment may be TRBD1 or TRBD2 (5 bases each). Germline-derived CDR1 and CDR2 are SNHLY and FYNNEI. This CDR3 is 13 amino acids long. V was trimmed by 7 bases and J by 8 bases, leaving 17 bases between them. In DNA, the CDR3 is TGTGCCAGCAAGGGCGAGGGGTCAGGAACCCAGTACTTC. Translating it yields CASKGEGSGTQYF.

The chain is built from TRBV6-4 and TRBJ2-3; D is unresolved. The germline CDR1 and CDR2 sequences are MRHNA and SNTAGT. The CDR3 is 14 amino acids. Deletions cut 6 bases from V and 1 base from J, with 11 bases between. The CDR3 DNA sequence: TGTGCCAGCAGCGAAAAACCTGGCACAGATACGCAGTATTTT. It yields the protein CASSEKPGTDTQYF.

This clone appeared once. The chain uses TRBV19 and TRBJ2-3; a weak D match, TRBD1 (5 bases). Germline lookup yields CDR1 LNHDA and CDR2 SQIVND (reference sequence). The CDR3 runs 15 residues. Trimming took 9 bases from V and 3 from J, leaving 19 bases between them. The CDR3 is CASKQAALGTDTQYF. CDR3 coding DNA: TGTGCCAGCAAACAGGCAGCCTTGGGGACAGATACGCAGTATTTT.

This chain joins TRBV5-1 and TRBJ2-2; D uncertain. This CDR3 is 15 amino acids long. Trimming took off 0 bases at V and 0 bases at J, with 6 bases between the two ends. CDR1 SGHRS and CDR2 YFSETQ come from the germline V gene. CDR3 loop: CASSLGHANTGELFF. The CDR3 nucleotides are TGCGCCAGCAGCTTGGGACACGCGAACACCGGGGAGCTGTTTTTT.

V and J are TRBV19 and TRBJ1-1, with 10 nucleotides matching TRBD1. V lost 5 bases, J lost 7 bases, and 10 bases stayed unmatched. The length of the CDR3 is 15 residues. From germline, CDR1 is LNHDA and CDR2 SQIVND (reference sequence). CDR3: CASSSYLRDRGEAFF. CDR3 DNA: TGTGCCAGTAGTTCCTACCTCCGGGACAGGGGTGAAGCTTTCTTT.

The rearrangement links TRBV5-1 to TRBJ1-1; tentatively, D is TRBD1 (5 bases). CDR1 and CDR2 (germline): SGHRS, YFSETQ. The CDR3 spans 17 residues. V shed 4 bases and J shed 6 bases, with 25 bases lying between them. The CDR3 reads CASSPSSLAGGDAEAFF. The CDR3 nucleotides are TGCGCCAGCAGCCCCTCGAGCTTAGCGGGGGGTGACGCTGAAGCTTTCTTT.

The V call is TRBV7-6, the J call TRBJ1-2, with D maybe TRBD1 (5 bases). V was pared by 11 bases and J by 5 bases, with 18 bases between. The CDR3 consists of 13 residues. CDR1 SGHVS and CDR2 FNYEAQ come from the germline V gene. The CDR3 DNA reads TGTGCCGTGGGAGGACGAGGGGATTATGGCTACACCTTC. This translates into CAVGGRGDYGYTF.

This clone is a singleton in its sample. The gene calls are TRBV28 and TRBJ2-7; D uncertain. The CDR3 totals 13 residues. Germline V CDR1 and CDR2: MDHEN, SYDVKM. Trimming cost V 5 bases and J 3 bases, with 11 bases left between them. In DNA form, the CDR3 reads TGTGCCAGCAGTCTCCCTGAACACTACGAGCAGTACTTC. This encodes CASSLPEHYEQYF. The entire variable domain, with the rest obtained from reference TRBV28 and TRBJ2-7, is as follows: DVKVTQSSRYLVKRTGEKVFLECVQDMDHENMFWYRQDPGLGLRLIYFSYDVKMKEKGDIPEGYSVSREKKERFSLILESASTNQTSMYLCASSLPEHYEQYFGPGTRLTVT.

The gene calls are TRBV10-1 and TRBJ2-2; the D is unclear. The germline V gene has CDR1 WNHNN and CDR2 SYGVQD (reference sequence). V lost 0 bases to trimming and J lost 2 bases, with 10 bases between them. The CDR3 consists of 16 residues. The CDR3 region has the DNA TGCGCCAGCAGTGAGTCGAAGCTGGGAAACACCGGGGAGCTGTTTTTT. Translation gives CASSESKLGNTGELFF.